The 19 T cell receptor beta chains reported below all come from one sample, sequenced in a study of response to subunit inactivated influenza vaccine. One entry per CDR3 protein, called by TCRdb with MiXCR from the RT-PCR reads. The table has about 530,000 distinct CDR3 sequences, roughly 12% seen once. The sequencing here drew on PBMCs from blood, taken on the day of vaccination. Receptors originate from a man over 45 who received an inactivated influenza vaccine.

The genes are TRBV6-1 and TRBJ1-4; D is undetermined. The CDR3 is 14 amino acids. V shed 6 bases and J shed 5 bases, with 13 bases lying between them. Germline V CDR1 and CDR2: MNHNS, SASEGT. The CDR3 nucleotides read TGTGCCAGCAGACCGTCCGGCGGGAATGAAAAACTGTTTTTT. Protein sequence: CASRPSGGNEKLFF.

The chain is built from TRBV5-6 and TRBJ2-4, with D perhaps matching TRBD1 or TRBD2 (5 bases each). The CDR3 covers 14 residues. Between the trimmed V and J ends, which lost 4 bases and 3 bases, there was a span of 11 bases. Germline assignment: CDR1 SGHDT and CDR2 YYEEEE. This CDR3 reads CASSPGARKNIQYF. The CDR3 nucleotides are TGTGCCAGCAGCCCCGGGGCGCGCAAAAACATTCAGTACTTC.

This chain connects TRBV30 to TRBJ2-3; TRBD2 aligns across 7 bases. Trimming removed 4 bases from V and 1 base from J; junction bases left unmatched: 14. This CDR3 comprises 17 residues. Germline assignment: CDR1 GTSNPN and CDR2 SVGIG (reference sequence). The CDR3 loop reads CAWKGGLGRGRTDTQYF. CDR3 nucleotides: TGTGCCTGGAAGGGAGGCTTGGGGAGGGGACGCACAGATACGCAGTATTTT. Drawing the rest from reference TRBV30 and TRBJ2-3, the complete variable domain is SQTIHQWPATLVQPVGSPLSLECTVEGTSNPNLYWYRQAAGRGLQLLFYSVGIGQISSEVPQNLSASRPQDRQFILSSKKLLLSDSGFYLCAWKGGLGRGRTDTQYFGPGTRLTVL.

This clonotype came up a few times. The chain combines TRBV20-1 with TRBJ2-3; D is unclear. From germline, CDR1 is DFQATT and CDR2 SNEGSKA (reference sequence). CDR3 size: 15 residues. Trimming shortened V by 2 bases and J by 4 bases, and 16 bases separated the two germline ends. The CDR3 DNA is TGCAGTGCTAGACAATTCGATCGTTTAGCAGATACGCAGTATTTT. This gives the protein CSARQFDRLADTQYF.

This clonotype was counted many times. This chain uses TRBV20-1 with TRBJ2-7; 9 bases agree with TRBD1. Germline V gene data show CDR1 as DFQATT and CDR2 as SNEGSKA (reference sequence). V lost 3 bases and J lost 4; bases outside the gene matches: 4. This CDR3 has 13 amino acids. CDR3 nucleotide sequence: TGCAGTGCTAGGGGACAGGGTTTATACGAGCAGTACTTC. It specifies CSARGQGLYEQYF.

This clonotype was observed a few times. The CDR3 region has the DNA TGTGCCAGCAGCCCCGACAGGTCGAACACCGGGGAGCTGTTTTTT. This codes for CASSPDRSNTGELFF. The chain employs TRBV5-6 and TRBJ2-2; perhaps TRBD1 as D (6 bases). The CDR3 is 15 residues long. V lost 4 bases to trimming and J lost 0 bases, with 10 bases between them. Germline values: CDR1 SGHDT, CDR2 YYEEEE. The full variable domain, rest sourced from reference TRBV5-6 and TRBJ2-2, is DAGVTQSPTHLIKTRGQQVTLRCSPKSGHDTVSWYQQALGQGPQFIFQYYEEEERQRGNFPDRFSGHQFPNYSSELNVNALLLGDSALYLCASSPDRSNTGELFFGEGSRLTVL.

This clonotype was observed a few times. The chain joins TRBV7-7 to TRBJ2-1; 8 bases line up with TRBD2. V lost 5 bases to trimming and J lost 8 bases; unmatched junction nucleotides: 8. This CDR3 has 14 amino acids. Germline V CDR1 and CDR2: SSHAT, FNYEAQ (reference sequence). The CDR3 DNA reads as TGTGCCAGCAGCCAAGTTAGCGGGAAGGATGAGCAGTTCTTC. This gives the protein CASSQVSGKDEQFF.

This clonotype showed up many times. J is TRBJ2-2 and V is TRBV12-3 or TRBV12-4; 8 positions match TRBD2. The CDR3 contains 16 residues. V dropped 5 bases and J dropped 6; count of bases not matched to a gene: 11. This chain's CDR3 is CASSPRTSSPAGELFF. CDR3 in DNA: TGTGCCAGCAGTCCTAGGACTAGCTCCCCAGCCGGGGAGCTGTTTTTT.

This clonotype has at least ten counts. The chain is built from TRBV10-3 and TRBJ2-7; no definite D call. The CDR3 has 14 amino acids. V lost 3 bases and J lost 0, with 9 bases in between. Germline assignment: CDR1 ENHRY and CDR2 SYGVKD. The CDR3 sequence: CAISDGWISYEQYF. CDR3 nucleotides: TGTGCCATCAGTGACGGGTGGATCTCCTACGAGCAGTACTTC.

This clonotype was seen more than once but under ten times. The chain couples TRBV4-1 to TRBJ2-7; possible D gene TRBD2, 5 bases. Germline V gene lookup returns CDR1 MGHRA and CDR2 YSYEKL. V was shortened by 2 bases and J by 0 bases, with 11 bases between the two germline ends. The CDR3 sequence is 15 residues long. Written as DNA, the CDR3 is TGCGCCAGCAGCCAACGGACTCAGAGCTCCTACGAGCAGTACTTC. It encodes CASSQRTQSSYEQYF.

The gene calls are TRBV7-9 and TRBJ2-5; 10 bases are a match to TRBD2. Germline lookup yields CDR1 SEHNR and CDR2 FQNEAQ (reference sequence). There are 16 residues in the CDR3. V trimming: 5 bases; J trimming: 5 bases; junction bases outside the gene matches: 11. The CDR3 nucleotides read TGTGCCAGCAGCCGACCGATAGCGGGGGGCCAGGAGACCCAGTACTTC. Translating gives CASSRPIAGGQETQYF.

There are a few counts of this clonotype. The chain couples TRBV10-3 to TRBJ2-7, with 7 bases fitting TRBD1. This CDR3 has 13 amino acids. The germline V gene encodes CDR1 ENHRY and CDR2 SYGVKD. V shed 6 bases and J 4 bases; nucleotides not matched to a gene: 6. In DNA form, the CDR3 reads TGTGCCATCAGGACAGGGCAGGGGTACGAGCAGTACTTC. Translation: CAIRTGQGYEQYF.

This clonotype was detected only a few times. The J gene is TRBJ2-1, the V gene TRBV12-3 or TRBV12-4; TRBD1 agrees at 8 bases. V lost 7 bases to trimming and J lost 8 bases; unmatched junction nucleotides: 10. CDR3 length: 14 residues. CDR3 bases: TGTGCCAGCACCGAGCCTGGACAGGGCCATGAGCAGTTCTTC. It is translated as CASTEPGQGHEQFF.

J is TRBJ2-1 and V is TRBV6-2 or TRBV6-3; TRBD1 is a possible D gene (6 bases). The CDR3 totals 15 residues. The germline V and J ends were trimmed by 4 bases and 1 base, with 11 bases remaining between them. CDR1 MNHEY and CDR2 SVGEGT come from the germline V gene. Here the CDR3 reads CASSSMTGSYNEQFF. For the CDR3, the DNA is TGTGCCAGCAGTTCCATGACAGGATCCTACAATGAGCAGTTCTTC.

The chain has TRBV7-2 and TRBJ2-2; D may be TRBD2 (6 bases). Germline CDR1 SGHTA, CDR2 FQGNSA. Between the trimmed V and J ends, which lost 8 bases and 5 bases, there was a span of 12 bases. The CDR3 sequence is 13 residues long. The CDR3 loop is CASCPGGTGELFF. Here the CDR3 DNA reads TGTGCCAGCTGCCCTGGGGGGACCGGGGAGCTGTTTTTT.

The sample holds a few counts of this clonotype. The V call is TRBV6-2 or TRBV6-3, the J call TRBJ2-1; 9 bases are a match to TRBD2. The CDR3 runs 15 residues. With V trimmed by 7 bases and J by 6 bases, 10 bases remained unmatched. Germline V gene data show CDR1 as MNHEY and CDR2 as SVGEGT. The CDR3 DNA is TGTGCCAGCATAAAAGCCGGGACTAGCTTCAATGAGCAGTTCTTC. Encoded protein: CASIKAGTSFNEQFF.

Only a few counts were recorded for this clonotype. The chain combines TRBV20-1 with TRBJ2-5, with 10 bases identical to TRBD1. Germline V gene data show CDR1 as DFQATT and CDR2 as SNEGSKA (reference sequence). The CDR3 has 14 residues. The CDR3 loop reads CSTRRQGAGETQYF. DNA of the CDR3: TGCAGCACAAGACGACAGGGGGCGGGAGAGACCCAGTACTTC.

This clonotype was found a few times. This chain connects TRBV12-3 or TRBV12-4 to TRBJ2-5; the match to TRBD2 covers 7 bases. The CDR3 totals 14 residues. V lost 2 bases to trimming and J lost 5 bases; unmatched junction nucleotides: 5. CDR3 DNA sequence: TGTGCCAGCAGTTTACTAGCGGCGAGGGAGACCCAGTACTTC. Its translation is CASSLLAARETQYF.

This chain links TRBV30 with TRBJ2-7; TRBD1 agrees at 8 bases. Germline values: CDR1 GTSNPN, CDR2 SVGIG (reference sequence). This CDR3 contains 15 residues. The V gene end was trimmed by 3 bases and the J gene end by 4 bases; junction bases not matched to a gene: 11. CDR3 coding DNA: TGTGCCTGGAGGGGGAGGCGGACAGGGAGTTACGAGCAGTACTTC. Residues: CAWRGRRTGSYEQYF.